This passage covers 19 T cell receptor beta chains from one sample sequenced in a study of blood T cell repertoires in COVID-19. Sequenced by immunoSEQ multiplex PCR; TCRdb stores in-frame clones only, minus some. The data show tens of thousands of clones, roughly 80% seen once. Sequenced material: peripheral blood. These receptors came from a woman of 80 years or more with acute or convalescent COVID-19.

The chain uses TRBV7-9 and TRBJ2-5; tentatively, D is TRBD1 (5 bases). CDR3 size: 14 residues. CDR1 is SEHNR, CDR2 FQNEAQ, per germline (reference sequence). The ends were cut back, 2 bases at V and 1 base at J, with 8 bases in the middle. CDR3 residues: CASSLRGFQETQYF. CDR3 DNA: TGTGCCAGCAGCTTAAGGGGATTCCAAGAGACCCAGTACTTC.

J is TRBJ2-5 and V is TRBV5-4; 9 nucleotides line up with TRBD1. The germline CDR1 and CDR2 sequences are SGHNT and YYREEE (reference sequence). This CDR3 region has 17 residues. V lost 2 bases and J lost 0; bases outside the gene matches: 8. The CDR3 is CASSFSGTGLYQETQYF. In DNA, the CDR3 is TGTGCCAGCAGCTTTTCAGGGACAGGGTTGTACCAAGAGACCCAGTACTTC.

The rearrangement links TRBV5-1 to TRBJ2-3; D remains unclear. Germline loops: CDR1 SGHRS, CDR2 YFSETQ. The CDR3 length is 16 residues. V was clipped by 4 bases and J by 2 bases, with 17 bases between them. Written as DNA, the CDR3 is TGCGCCAGCAGCCAAAACCCTAGTGGAACCACAGATACGCAGTATTTT. The encoded protein is CASSQNPSGTTDTQYF.

This chain links TRBV18 with TRBJ1-5, with TRBD1 matching over 7 bases. Losses at the gene ends were 6 bases for V and 5 bases for J; bases not matched to a gene: 4. The CDR3 is 13 amino acids. The germline V gene encodes CDR1 KGHSH and CDR2 LQKENI. The CDR3 coding sequence is TGTGCCAGCTCGACAGGGAACGATCAGCCCCAGCATTTT. Its protein product is CASSTGNDQPQHF.

This chain connects TRBV2 to TRBJ1-6; weak D call: TRBD1 (6 bases). The CDR3 runs 14 residues. V lost 6 bases to trimming and J lost 10 bases, with 16 bases between them. Germline V gene lookup returns CDR1 SNHLY and CDR2 FYNNEI. The CDR3 loop is CASRDRGGTSPLHF. The CDR3 DNA reads TGTGCCAGCAGAGATCGTGGGGGCACCTCACCCCTCCACTTT.

The chain links TRBV19 to TRBJ1-2, with D hard to call. The V end lost 3 bases, the J end lost 4 bases, and 9 bases lay between the germline ends. There are 13 residues in the CDR3. Germline CDR1 and CDR2: LNHDA and SQIVND (reference sequence). The CDR3 loop reads CASSIMEGYGYTF. CDR3 DNA sequence: TGTGCCAGTAGTATTATGGAGGGCTATGGCTACACCTTC.

The chain couples TRBV28 to TRBJ1-3; no definite D call. The V gene's germline CDR1 is MDHEN and CDR2 SYDVKM. The CDR3 totals 15 residues. Trimming removed 7 bases from V and 0 bases from J, with 13 bases in between. Here the CDR3 reads CASISSGISGNTIYF. CDR3 sequence (DNA): TGTGCCAGCATATCTTCGGGGATCTCTGGAAACACCATATATTTT.

The chain employs TRBV6-5 and TRBJ2-1; TRBD2 matches 13 bases. The CDR3 sequence is 15 residues long. The J segment lost 5 bases and the V segment lost 7 bases, leaving 5 bases of the junction unmatched. CDR1 is MNHEY, CDR2 SVGAGI, per germline. The CDR3 spells CASTYGLAGDNEQFF. The CDR3 DNA reads as TGTGCCAGCACCTATGGACTAGCGGGAGACAATGAGCAGTTCTTC.

In its sample, this clone was seen a few times. The J gene is TRBJ2-5, the V gene TRBV14, with 8 bases identical to TRBD1. CDR3 size: 13 residues. V gave up 7 bases and J gave up 2 bases; unmatched junction bases: 3. Germline V gene sequence: CDR1 SGHDN, CDR2 FVKESK. This CDR3 is CASTRQGQETQYF. CDR3 sequence (DNA): TGTGCCAGCACCCGACAGGGGCAAGAGACCCAGTACTTC.

This rearrangement joins TRBV5-1 to TRBJ2-4, with 9 bases identical to TRBD1. Trimming took 7 bases from V and 2 from J; bases not matched to a gene: 7. The CDR3 sequence is 15 residues long. Germline V gives CDR1 SGHRS, CDR2 YFSETQ. Written as DNA, the CDR3 is TGCGCCAGCTATGCGGGACAGGGACCCAAAAACATTCAGTACTTC. It specifies CASYAGQGPKNIQYF.

The rearrangement uses TRBV4-1 and TRBJ2-4; D might be TRBD1 (6 bases). Trimming took 3 bases from V and 0 from J, leaving 15 bases between them. Germline assignment: CDR1 MGHRA and CDR2 YSYEKL. This CDR3 has 17 residues. The CDR3 DNA reads as TGCGCCAGCAGCCACGTGGACAGCCTTTTAGCCAAAAACATTCAGTACTTC. Translating it yields CASSHVDSLLAKNIQYF.

This rearrangement joins TRBV27 to TRBJ1-5; tentative D call: TRBD1 (6 bases). This CDR3 comprises 15 residues. Trimming shortened V by 8 bases and J by 7 bases, and 21 bases separated the two germline ends. Germline V gene sequence: CDR1 MNHEY, CDR2 SMNVEV (reference sequence). The DNA of the CDR3 is TGTGCCAGCCGGGGAGGCGGGGGGCGAGGACAGCCCCAGCATTTT. It translates to CASRGGGGRGQPQHF.

This clone was seen a handful of times. DNA of the CDR3: TGTGCCATCAGGCAGGGGGAGAACCAGCCCCAGCATTTT. Translation: CAIRQGENQPQHF. This chain joins TRBV10-3 and TRBJ1-5; 7 bases line up with TRBD1. Trimming at V came to 6 bases and at J to 7 bases, leaving 6 bases not matched to a gene. Germline assignment: CDR1 ENHRY and CDR2 SYGVKD. CDR3 size: 13 residues.

V usage is TRBV10-2 and J usage is TRBJ1-1; TRBD1 agrees at 10 bases. The germline V gene encodes CDR1 WSHSY and CDR2 SAAADI. After removal of 5 bases from V and 5 bases from J, the junction contained 5 bases not matched to a gene. This CDR3 comprises 14 residues. The CDR3 region has the DNA TGCGCCAGCAGTTATGGACAGGGGGGAACTGAAGCTTTCTTT. It translates to CASSYGQGGTEAFF.

The rearrangement joins TRBV5-5 to TRBJ2-5; 7 bases are a match to TRBD1. Germline V gene lookup returns CDR1 SGHKS and CDR2 YYEKEE (reference sequence). J lost 3 bases, V lost 4 bases, and 12 bases had no gene match. This CDR3 is built from 16 residues. CDR3: CASSPPPTGVKETQYF. The CDR3 bases are TGTGCCAGCAGCCCCCCGCCTACAGGGGTAAAAGAGACCCAGTACTTC.

The chain combines TRBV11-2 with TRBJ2-7; weak D call: TRBD2 (6 bases). Germline values: CDR1 SGHAT, CDR2 FQNNGV. CDR3 length equals 13 residues. V was trimmed by 4 bases and J by 4 bases, leaving 11 bases between them. The CDR3 sequence: CASSYRGIYEQYF. As DNA, the CDR3 is TGTGCCAGCAGCTATCGCGGGATTTACGAGCAGTACTTC.

V and J are TRBV30 and TRBJ1-2; TRBD1 aligns across 9 bases. The CDR3 length is 13 residues. V shed 0 bases, J shed 5 bases, and the junction held 1 base outside the gene matches. CDR1 GTSNPN and CDR2 SVGIG come from the germline V gene (reference sequence). This CDR3 reads CAWSVGQGYGYTF. The CDR3 DNA follows: TGTGCCTGGAGTGTGGGACAGGGTTATGGCTACACCTTC. Together with reference TRBV30 and TRBJ1-2, the CDR3 gives the full variable domain: SQTIHQWPATLVQPVGSPLSLECTVEGTSNPNLYWYRQAAGRGLQLLFYSVGIGQISSEVPQNLSASRPQDRQFILSSKKLLLSDSGFYLCAWSVGQGYGYTFGSGTRLTVV.

The table lists this clone with a count of one. This sequence joins TRBV19 and TRBJ1-2; tentative D call: TRBD1 (5 bases). This CDR3 has 15 amino acids. Trimming removed 3 bases from V and 4 bases from J, with 15 bases in between. In germline, CDR1 is LNHDA, CDR2 SQIVND (reference sequence). CDR3 bases: TGTGCCAGTAGTATTTTGAGACAGCAGAGCTATGGCTACACCTTC. Its translation is CASSILRQQSYGYTF.

J is TRBJ1-3 and V is TRBV19, with 8 bases identical to TRBD1. The CDR3 runs 15 residues. Trimming cost V 5 bases and J 4 bases; bases outside gene matches: 7. Germline V lookup: CDR1 LNHDA, CDR2 SQIVND (reference sequence). The chain's CDR3 is CASSLIQGVGNTIYF. CDR3 coding DNA: TGTGCCAGTAGTTTAATACAGGGGGTCGGAAACACCATATATTTT.